This T cell receptor beta chain was profiled in a study of blood T cell repertoires in COVID-19. Study-wide context: Material from acute and convalescent COVID-19 was sourced from the United States, Italy and Spain.

Study processing details: Amplified reference gene primers provided the basis for estimating nucleated cell counts. Only in-frame clones appear in the TCRdb table, and some are missing; sequencing was by immunoSEQ multiplex PCR. The V and J calls and the clone size are those of that table, but D and trimming were determined from the DNA. The table records some 220,000 clones, 80% to 90% of them present only once. Germline V lookup: CDR1 SNHLY, CDR2 FYNNEI. This CDR3 is built from 13 residues. Trimming at V came to 6 bases and at J to 5 bases, leaving 5 bases not matched to a gene. This study enrolled people aged about 18 to 90 from approximately 24 US geographic areas. Donors were grouped by their self-reported clinical history.

This receptor was obtained from a woman between 18 and 29 years old in a cohort exposed to, infected with or recovered from COVID-19 (not recorded which). The sample was PBMCs or T cells enriched from blood (not recorded which). The chain carries TRBV2 and TRBJ1-1; 8 bases align to TRBD1. The CDR3 DNA follows: TGTGCCAGCAGATTGACAGGGGTGACTGAAGCTTTCTTT. Translating it yields CASRLTGVTEAFF.